The 5 T cell receptor beta chains reported below all come from one sample, sequenced in a study of cytomegalovirus exposure and HLA in healthy donors. PCR used 60 Vbeta primers and 13 Jbeta primers. Using immunoSEQ multiplex PCR, the repertoire was profiled, and TCRdb retains in-frame clones only, with some absent. The table includes nearly 110,000 clones, 65% to 85% detected once. Sequencing input: PBMCs. These receptors all stem from a male donor in good health and CMV-seropositive.

This chain connects TRBV19 to TRBJ2-7; tentatively, D is TRBD1 (5 bases). The CDR3 contains 13 residues. The germline V gene has CDR1 LNHDA and CDR2 SQIVND (reference sequence). Trimming pared 7 bases from V and 0 bases from J, leaving 10 bases between. CDR3 sequence (DNA): TGTGCCAGTAAATCGGACAACTCCTACGAGCAGTACTTC. It translates to CASKSDNSYEQYF.

The CDR3 region has the DNA TGTGCCAGCAAACAAGTAAGGAAGACAGGGACTCAGCCCCAGCATTTT. Protein sequence: CASKQVRKTGTQPQHF. V gene TRBV6-6 combines with J gene TRBJ1-5; 7 nucleotides match TRBD1. The CDR3 loop spans 16 amino acids. The V and J ends lost 7 bases and 6 bases, in that order; junction bases with no gene match: 15. Germline values: CDR1 MNHNY, CDR2 SVGAGI (reference sequence).

V usage is TRBV9 and J usage is TRBJ1-2; 9 bases agree with TRBD1. CDR1 SGDLS and CDR2 YYNGEE come from the germline V gene. The CDR3 sequence is 14 residues long. The V gene end was trimmed by 4 bases and the J gene end by 6 bases; junction bases not matched to a gene: 7. In DNA form, the CDR3 reads TGTGCCAGCAGCCTAGAGGACAGGGGTAATGGCTACACCTTC. Its translation: CASSLEDRGNGYTF.

This clone was recorded a few times. The chain links TRBV19 to TRBJ1-2; D is perhaps TRBD1 (6 bases). The CDR3 consists of 13 residues. The V end lost 3 bases, the J end lost 7 bases, and 12 bases lay between the germline ends. Germline assignment: CDR1 LNHDA and CDR2 SQIVND (reference sequence). The CDR3 DNA sequence: TGTGCCAGTAGTATTATGGCAGGGGTTGGCTACACCTTC. It codes for CASSIMAGVGYTF.

This chain connects TRBV4-3 to TRBJ1-2, with TRBD1 identical over 8 bases. J lost 4 bases, V lost 5 bases, and 9 bases had no gene match. Looked up from germline, CDR1 is LGHNA and CDR2 is YSLEER. The CDR3 has 15 amino acids. The CDR3 sequence: CASSGRQGLLYGYTF. The CDR3 bases are TGCGCCAGCAGCGGCCGACAGGGGTTACTCTATGGCTACACCTTC.